The rows below give T cell receptor beta chains drawn from one sample of a study of vaccination effects on CD4 cells after COVID-19. The assay was immunoSEQ multiplex PCR, and TCRdb's table has in-frame clones only and misses some. The table has about 40,000 clones, about 63% seen once. The antigens these receptors bind are not known. Here the sequenced sample was CD4+ T cells from PBMCs cultured without peptide, taken after COVID-19 vaccination. The source of these receptors is a human donor who received a COVID-19 vaccine. The CDR3 runs from the conserved cysteine through the conserved F or W. D genes are given only for firm matches. Not every row has a clone size; where given, it reads once, few, many or a size class.

j_gene	d_gene	v_gene	abundance	CDR3aa	CDR3nt
TRBJ2-1	.	TRBV5-1	.	CASGKERIGDEQFF	TGCGCCAGCGGGAAGGAGAGAATCGGCGATGAGCAGTTCTTC
TRBJ1-4	TRBD1	TRBV2	.	CASSPQGVKEKLFF	TGTGCCAGCAGTCCGCAGGGGGTCAAAGAAAAACTGTTTTTT
TRBJ2-3	.	TRBV3-1/TRBV3-2	.	CASSQEWGDTQYF	TGTGCCAGCAGCCAAGAATGGGGAGATACGCAGTATTTT
TRBJ2-3	.	TRBV10-3	.	CAIEGGGTDTQYF	TGTGCCATCGAGGGGGGGGGCACAGATACGCAGTATTTT
TRBJ2-2	.	TRBV5-1	.	CASSLGHFNTGELFF	TGCGCCAGCAGCTTGGGACATTTTAACACCGGGGAGCTGTTTTTT
TRBJ1-1	.	TRBV7-2	.	CASSLGRNTEAFF	TGTGCCAGCAGCTTAGGCCGGAACACTGAAGCTTTCTTT
TRBJ2-2	.	TRBV4-1	.	CASSQGQKGTGELFF	TGCGCCAGCAGCCAAGGTCAAAAGGGGACCGGGGAGCTGTTTTTT
TRBJ2-3	.	TRBV20-1	.	CSASRPGSTDTQYF	TGCAGTGCTAGTCGTCCGGGGAGCACAGATACGCAGTATTTT
TRBJ1-2	.	TRBV19	.	CASNPTENYGYTF	TGTGCCAGCAACCCGACTGAGAACTATGGCTACACCTTC
TRBJ2-5	TRBD2	TRBV7-2	.	CASSKQREGRETQYF	TGTGCCAGCAGCAAACAGCGGGAGGGCCGAGAGACCCAGTACTTC
TRBJ1-4	.	TRBV6-5	.	CASKRVGGEKLFF	TGTGCCAGCAAAAGGGTGGGGGGTGAAAAACTGTTTTTT
TRBJ1-6	.	TRBV5-1	once	CASSLDRDYSPLHF	TGCGCCAGCAGCTTGGACAGGGACTATTCACCCCTCCACTTT
TRBJ1-2	TRBD1	TRBV3-1/TRBV3-2	.	CASSQVEGASGYTF	TGTGCCAGCAGCCAAGTGGAGGGGGCCAGTGGCTACACCTTC
TRBJ1-2	.	TRBV19	.	CASSYTEIYGYTF	TGTGCCAGTAGTTATACTGAGATTTATGGCTACACCTTC
TRBJ1-1	.	TRBV2	few	CASSEAMNTEAFF	TGTGCCAGCAGTGAAGCCATGAACACTGAAGCTTTCTTT
TRBJ2-7	.	TRBV6-5	.	CASSRLSGEQYF	TGTGCCAGCAGCCGGTTGTCGGGCGAGCAGTACTTC
TRBJ2-1	.	TRBV20-1	.	CSARNRIEFF	TGCAGTGCTAGAAACCGGATTGAGTTCTTC
TRBJ1-2	.	TRBV11-2	.	CASSFAGSYGYTF	TGTGCCAGCAGCTTTGCCGGGAGCTATGGCTACACCTTC
TRBJ2-7	TRBD1	TRBV5-1	once	CASSLGTGGNYEQYF	TGCGCCAGCAGCTTGGGGACAGGGGGCAACTACGAGCAGTACTTC